Following are 14 T cell receptor beta chains from one sample sequenced in a study of T-cell memory formation after mild COVID-19. One entry per CDR3 protein results from TCRdb running MiXCR on the 5' RACE reads. This sample has roughly 180,000 distinct CDR3 sequences; roughly 10% occur once, and the top ten carry approximately 3.4%. The specimen was PBMCs or a T cell subset sorted from them (not recorded which). Receptors were obtained from a man younger than 35 who had mild COVID-19 (a few samples of this study predate the infection). Cell type and time point are not known.

CDR3 protein: CASKGDSHNSPLHF. The CDR3 region has the DNA TGTGCCAGCAAGGGGGACAGCCATAATTCACCCCTCCACTTT. V and J are TRBV2 and TRBJ1-6; 7 bases align to TRBD1. This CDR3 has 14 residues. The germline V gene has CDR1 SNHLY and CDR2 FYNNEI. Trimming cost V 7 bases and J 5 bases; bases outside gene matches: 5. Full variable domain (rest looked up from reference TRBV2 and TRBJ1-6): EPEVTQTPSHQVTQMGQEVILRCVPISNHLYFYWYRQILGQKVEFLVSFYNNEISEKSEIFDDQFSVERPDGSNFTLKIRSTKLEDSAMYFCASKGDSHNSPLHFGNGTRLTVT.

This clonotype was seen many times. The rearrangement joins TRBV6-2 or TRBV6-3 to TRBJ2-3; D tentatively reads TRBD1 or TRBD2 (5 bases each). With 5 bases removed from V and 6 bases from J, the gap between germline ends came to 12 bases. Germline CDR1 is MNHEY and CDR2 is SVGEGT. The CDR3 is 13 amino acids. CDR3 sequence: CASSDPGRDTQYF. CDR3 sequence (DNA): TGTGCCAGCAGTGATCCGGGGCGGGATACGCAGTATTTT.

The chain recombines TRBV6-5 with TRBJ2-1, with D tentatively TRBD1 (6 bases). The V end lost 3 bases, the J end lost 12 bases, and 15 bases lay between the germline ends. Germline CDR1 MNHEY, CDR2 SVGAGI. The CDR3 has 13 residues. CDR3 amino acids: CASSYHDRLGQFF. Written as DNA, the CDR3 is TGTGCCAGCAGTTATCACGACAGGCTAGGGCAGTTCTTC.

This clonotype was seen at least ten times. V is TRBV3-1 and J is TRBJ2-5; TRBD2 agrees at 12 bases. From germline, CDR1 is LGHDT and CDR2 YNNKEL (reference sequence). Trimming took 5 bases from V and 2 from J; bases not matched to a gene: 0. CDR3 length equals 14 residues. CDR3 DNA: TGTGCCAGCAGCACTAGCGGGGGGCAAGAGACCCAGTACTTC. It is translated as CASSTSGGQETQYF.

V gene TRBV12-3 or TRBV12-4 combines with J gene TRBJ1-4; D unclear. V lost 3 bases and J lost 8, with 7 bases in between. The CDR3 is made up of 12 amino acids. CDR3 coding DNA: TGTGCCAGCAGTTTGATGGAGGAAAAACTGTTTTTT. As protein: CASSLMEEKLFF.

This clonotype was detected only a few times. The chain is built from TRBV5-1 and TRBJ2-7, with TRBD2 identical over 10 bases. V lost 7 bases to trimming and J lost 5 bases; unmatched junction nucleotides: 18. Looked up from germline, CDR1 is SGHRS and CDR2 is YFSETQ. The CDR3 extends over 17 amino acids. CDR3 sequence (DNA): TGCGCCAGCCGAAGTAATTGGGGGACCGGGACTAGCGACGAGCAGTACTTC. It encodes CASRSNWGTGTSDEQYF. The variable domain in full, completed from reference TRBV5-1 and TRBJ2-7, reads KAGVTQTPRYLIKTRGQQVTLSCSPISGHRSVSWYQQTPGQGLQFLFEYFSETQRNKGNFPGRFSGRQFSNSRSEMNVSTLELGDSALYLCASRSNWGTGTSDEQYFGPGTRLTVT.

The chain is built from TRBV12-3 or TRBV12-4 and TRBJ1-5, with D possibly being TRBD1 (6 bases). The CDR3 sequence is 15 residues long. The V gene lost 5 bases and the J gene lost 2 bases, with 13 bases spanning the gap. The CDR3 DNA follows: TGTGCCAGCAGTGACAGGATCAATCGCAATCAGCCCCAGCATTTT. It encodes CASSDRINRNQPQHF.

The rearrangement links TRBV9 to TRBJ2-5; TRBD1 is a possible D gene (5 bases). Germline-derived CDR1 and CDR2 are SGDLS and YYNGEE. This CDR3 region has 13 residues. Trimming stripped 3 bases from V and 5 bases from J, with 11 bases between. The chain's CDR3 is CASSAQVGETQYF. The CDR3 DNA is TGTGCCAGCAGCGCACAGGTGGGGGAGACCCAGTACTTC.

This clonotype came up a few times. This chain uses TRBV2 with TRBJ2-7; possible D gene TRBD2, 5 bases. Germline-derived CDR1 and CDR2 are SNHLY and FYNNEI. V shed 4 bases and J shed 2 bases, with 9 bases lying between them. CDR3 length: 13 residues. For the CDR3, the DNA is TGTGCCAGCAGTGGCCTGGGAGCCTACGAGCAGTACTTC. Amino acids: CASSGLGAYEQYF.

This clonotype was observed at least ten times. The V call is TRBV14, the J call TRBJ1-6; D uncertain. In germline, CDR1 is SGHDN, CDR2 FVKESK. With 6 bases removed from V and 7 bases from J, the gap between germline ends came to 19 bases. The CDR3 loop spans 16 amino acids. CDR3 residues: CASSAYLSVPNSPLHF. In DNA, the CDR3 is TGTGCCAGCAGTGCCTATCTGTCCGTGCCCAATTCACCCCTCCACTTT.

The rearrangement uses TRBV6-6 and TRBJ2-3; no clear D gene. Trimming removed 5 bases at V and 4 bases at J, with 7 bases between. The CDR3 is made up of 12 amino acids. Germline-derived CDR1 and CDR2 are MNHNY and SVGAGI (reference sequence). This CDR3 reads CASSPLSDTQYF. CDR3 DNA sequence: TGTGCCAGCAGTCCCCTGTCAGATACGCAGTATTTT.

The CDR3 coding sequence is TGTGCCAGCAGCTTATGGGGCACCGGGGAGCTGTTTTTT. This encodes CASSLWGTGELFF. The rearrangement links TRBV7-3 to TRBJ2-2; D uncertain. Germline V lookup: CDR1 SGHTA, CDR2 FQGTGA. This CDR3 is built from 13 residues. The V end was cut by 2 bases, the J end by 4 bases, with 5 bases between.

V is TRBV9 and J is TRBJ2-3, with D possibly matching TRBD1 (5 bases). CDR1 and CDR2 (germline): SGDLS, YYNGEE. The CDR3 runs to 13 residues. Trimming removed 0 bases from V and 11 bases from J, with 13 bases in between. CDR3 sequence: CASSVEGQIVQYF. CDR3 coding DNA: TGTGCCAGCAGCGTAGAGGGGCAGATTGTGCAGTATTTT.

Only a few counts were recorded for this clonotype. The chain combines TRBV4-2 with TRBJ2-7; maybe TRBD1 (5 bases). The CDR3 is 14 residues long. Looked up from germline, CDR1 is LGHNA and CDR2 is YNFKEQ. V lost 3 bases, J lost 6 bases, and 15 bases lay in between. The CDR3 bases are TGTGCCAGCAGCCAGGGGCAATTTCTCGGCGAGCAGTACTTC. Protein product: CASSQGQFLGEQYF.